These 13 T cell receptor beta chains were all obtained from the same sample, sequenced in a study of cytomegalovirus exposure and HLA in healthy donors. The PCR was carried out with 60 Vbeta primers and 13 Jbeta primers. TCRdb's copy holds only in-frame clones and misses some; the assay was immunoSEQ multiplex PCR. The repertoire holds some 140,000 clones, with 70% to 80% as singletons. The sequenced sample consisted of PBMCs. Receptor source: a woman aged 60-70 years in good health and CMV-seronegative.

The CDR3 region is CAGGRQGHSNQPQHF. The CDR3 DNA is TGTGCCGGGGGGAGACAGGGACATAGCAATCAGCCCCAGCATTTT. The rearrangement uses TRBV6-5 and TRBJ1-5, with TRBD1 matching over 7 bases. Trimming cost V 11 bases and J 0 bases; bases outside gene matches: 10. This CDR3 has 15 residues. In germline, CDR1 is MNHEY, CDR2 SVGAGI.

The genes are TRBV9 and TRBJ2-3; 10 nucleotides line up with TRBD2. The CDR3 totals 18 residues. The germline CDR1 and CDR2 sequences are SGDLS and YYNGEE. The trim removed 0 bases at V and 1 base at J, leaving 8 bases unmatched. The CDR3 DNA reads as TGTGCCAGCAGCGTAGGCCCTACGCTAGCGGGGGGCACAGATACGCAGTATTTT. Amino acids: CASSVGPTLAGGTDTQYF.

CDR3 DNA: TGTGCCAGCAGACCAACCGGGACAGGGGTATACGAGCAGTACTTC. Protein product: CASRPTGTGVYEQYF. The chain couples TRBV28 to TRBJ2-5; 10 nucleotides agree with TRBD1. The J call may be wrong; the DNA end is better matched by TRBJ2-7. The CDR3 is 15 amino acids. Germline V lookup: CDR1 MDHEN, CDR2 SYDVKM.

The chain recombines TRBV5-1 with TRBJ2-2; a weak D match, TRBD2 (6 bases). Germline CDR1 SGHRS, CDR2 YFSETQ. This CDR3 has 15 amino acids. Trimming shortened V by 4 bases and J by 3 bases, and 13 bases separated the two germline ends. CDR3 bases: TGCGCCAGCAGCCCAACCGGGACTTACACCGGGGAGCTGTTTTTT. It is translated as CASSPTGTYTGELFF. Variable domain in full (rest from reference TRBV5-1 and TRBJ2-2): KAGVTQTPRYLIKTRGQQVTLSCSPISGHRSVSWYQQTPGQGLQFLFEYFSETQRNKGNFPGRFSGRQFSNSRSEMNVSTLELGDSALYLCASSPTGTYTGELFFGEGSRLTVL.

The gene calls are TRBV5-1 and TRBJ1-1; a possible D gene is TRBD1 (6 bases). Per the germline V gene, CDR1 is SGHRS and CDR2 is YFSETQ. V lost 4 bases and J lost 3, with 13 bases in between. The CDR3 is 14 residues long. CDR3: CASSPQGRDTEAFF. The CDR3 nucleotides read TGCGCCAGCAGCCCCCAGGGGAGGGACACTGAAGCTTTCTTT.

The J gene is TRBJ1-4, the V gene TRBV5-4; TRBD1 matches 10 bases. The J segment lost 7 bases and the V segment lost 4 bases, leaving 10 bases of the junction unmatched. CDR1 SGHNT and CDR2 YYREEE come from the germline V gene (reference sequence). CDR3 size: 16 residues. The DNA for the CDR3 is TGTGCCAGCAGCAACCCCGGGACAGGGGCGCCTGAAAAACTGTTTTTT. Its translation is CASSNPGTGAPEKLFF.

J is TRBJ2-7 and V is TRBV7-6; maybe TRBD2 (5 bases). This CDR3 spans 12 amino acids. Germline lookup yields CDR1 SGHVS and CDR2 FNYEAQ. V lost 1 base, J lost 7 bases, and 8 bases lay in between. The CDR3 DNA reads TGTGCCAGCAGCTTAGTTCCGGGGGAGCAGTACTTC. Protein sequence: CASSLVPGEQYF.

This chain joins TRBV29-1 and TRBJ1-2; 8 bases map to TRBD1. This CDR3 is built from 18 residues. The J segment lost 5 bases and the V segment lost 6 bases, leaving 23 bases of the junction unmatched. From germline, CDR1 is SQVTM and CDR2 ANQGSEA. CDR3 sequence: CSVLLGQGANLGYYGYTF. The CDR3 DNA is TGCAGCGTCCTCCTGGGGCAGGGGGCGAATTTGGGATATTATGGCTACACCTTC. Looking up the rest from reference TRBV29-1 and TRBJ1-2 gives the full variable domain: SAVISQKPSRDICQRGTSLTIQCQVDSQVTMMFWYRQQPGQSLTLIATANQGSEATYESGFVIDKFPISRPNLTFSTLTVSNMSPEDSSIYLCSVLLGQGANLGYYGYTFGSGTRLTVV.

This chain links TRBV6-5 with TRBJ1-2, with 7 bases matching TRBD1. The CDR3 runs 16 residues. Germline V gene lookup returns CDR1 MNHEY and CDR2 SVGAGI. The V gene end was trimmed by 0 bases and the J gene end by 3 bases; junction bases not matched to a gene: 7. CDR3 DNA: TGTGCCAGCAGTTACTCAACAGGGGCGCGGGACTATGGCTACACCTTC. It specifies CASSYSTGARDYGYTF.

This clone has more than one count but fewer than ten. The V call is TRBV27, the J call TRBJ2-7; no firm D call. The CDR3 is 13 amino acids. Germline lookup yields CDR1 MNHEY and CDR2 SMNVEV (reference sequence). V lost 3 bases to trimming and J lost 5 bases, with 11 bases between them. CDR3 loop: CASSLSRWDEQYF. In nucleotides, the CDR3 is TGTGCCAGCAGTTTGTCCAGGTGGGACGAGCAGTACTTC.

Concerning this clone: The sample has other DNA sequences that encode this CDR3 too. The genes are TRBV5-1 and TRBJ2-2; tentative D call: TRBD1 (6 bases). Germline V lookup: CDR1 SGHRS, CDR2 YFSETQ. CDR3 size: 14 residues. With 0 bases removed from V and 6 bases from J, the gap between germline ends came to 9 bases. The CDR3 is CASSLVAGAGELFF. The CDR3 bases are TGCGCCAGCAGCTTGGTCGCAGGGGCCGGGGAGCTGTTTTTT.

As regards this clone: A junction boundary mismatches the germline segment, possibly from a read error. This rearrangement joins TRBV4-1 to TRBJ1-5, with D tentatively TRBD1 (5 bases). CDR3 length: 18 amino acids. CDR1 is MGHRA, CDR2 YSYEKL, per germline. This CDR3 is CVSPSSSIHRYSNQPQHF. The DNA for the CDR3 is TGCGTCAGCCCCTCTTCTTCTATCCACAGGTATAGCAATCAGCCCCAGCATTTT.

CDR3 sequence (DNA): TGCGCCAGCAGCTTGGGGGGACAGGGGGCTACTATTAACTATGGCTACACCTTC. This encodes CASSLGGQGATINYGYTF. The V gene is TRBV5-1, the J gene TRBJ1-2, with 12 bases that match TRBD1. The J segment lost 1 base and the V segment lost 0 bases, leaving 7 bases of the junction unmatched. Germline CDR1 SGHRS, CDR2 YFSETQ. CDR3 size: 18 residues.